This is a list of T cell receptor beta chains from one sample in a study of response to subunit inactivated influenza vaccine. TCRdb passed the RT-PCR reads through MiXCR, listing each CDR3 protein once. The sample lists around 570,000 distinct CDR3 sequences; roughly 10% were seen once. These same data were also listed under a study on T cells expressing NK-cell markers.

Material: PBMCs from blood, obtained on the day of vaccination. The source is a man aged 50 or older who received an inactivated influenza vaccine. The CDR3 runs from the conserved cysteine through the conserved F or W. The order of the fields is V gene, D gene, J gene, clone size, CDR3 DNA, CDR3 protein. The D gene is left open where the match is weak. The size field is filled for only some rows; it gives once, few, many or a size class.

V gene: TRBV7-2; D gene: .; J gene: TRBJ1-6; clone size: .; CDR3 DNA: TGTGCCAGCAGCCAAACAGGAAACAATTCACCCCTCCACTTT; CDR3 protein: CASSQTGNNSPLHF
V gene: TRBV6-1; D gene: .; J gene: TRBJ2-7; clone size: few; CDR3 DNA: TGTGCCAGCAGTCCCCCGTCGGGCCACGAGCAGTACTTC; CDR3 protein: CASSPPSGHEQYF
V gene: TRBV28; D gene: .; J gene: TRBJ2-2; clone size: few; CDR3 DNA: TGTGCCAGCATGGGACACAACACCGGGGAGCTGTTTTTT; CDR3 protein: CASMGHNTGELFF
V gene: TRBV7-9; D gene: .; J gene: TRBJ2-7; clone size: .; CDR3 DNA: TGTGCCAGCAGCACCCAAATGGGGTACGGGAACGAGCAGTACTTC; CDR3 protein: CASSTQMGYGNEQYF
V gene: TRBV27; D gene: TRBD1; J gene: TRBJ2-7; clone size: many; CDR3 DNA: TGTGCCAGCACCACTACAGGGGAGCTGTACTTC; CDR3 protein: CASTTTGELYF
V gene: TRBV6-1; D gene: .; J gene: TRBJ2-3; clone size: few; CDR3 DNA: TGTGCCAGCAGTCCTTTCTCCGGAGATACGCAGTATTTT; CDR3 protein: CASSPFSGDTQYF
V gene: TRBV7-2; D gene: TRBD2; J gene: TRBJ2-2; clone size: few; CDR3 DNA: TGTGCCGGTAGACTAGCGGGGGACACCGGGGAGCTGTTTTTT; CDR3 protein: CAGRLAGDTGELFF
V gene: TRBV27; D gene: .; J gene: TRBJ2-2; clone size: .; CDR3 DNA: TGTGCCAGCAGGGTCGGGGCGGACACCGGGGAGCTGTTTTTT; CDR3 protein: CASRVGADTGELFF
V gene: TRBV5-1; D gene: TRBD2; J gene: TRBJ2-1; clone size: .; CDR3 DNA: TGCGCCAGCAGTTTCGTTCCTAGCGGGGGCATATATGAGCAGTTCTTC; CDR3 protein: CASSFVPSGGIYEQFF
V gene: TRBV29-1; D gene: TRBD1; J gene: TRBJ2-7; clone size: .; CDR3 DNA: TGCAGCGTGACCACAGGGGACAGCACCTACGAGCAGTACTTC; CDR3 protein: CSVTTGDSTYEQYF
V gene: TRBV5-5; D gene: .; J gene: TRBJ2-3; clone size: few; CDR3 DNA: TGTGCCAGCAGCTTGGCGGGGGCTACCTGGTATTTT; CDR3 protein: CASSLAGATWYF
V gene: TRBV29-1; D gene: .; J gene: TRBJ1-3; clone size: .; CDR3 DNA: TGCAGCGTGATGCAGGGTACTGGAAACACCATATATTTT; CDR3 protein: CSVMQGTGNTIYF
V gene: TRBV27; D gene: TRBD1; J gene: TRBJ2-7; clone size: few; CDR3 DNA: TGTGCCAGCAGTTTGGCGACAGGGAGCTCCTACGAGCAGTACTTC; CDR3 protein: CASSLATGSSYEQYF
V gene: TRBV5-1; D gene: TRBD2; J gene: TRBJ2-3; clone size: .; CDR3 DNA: TGCGCCAGCAGCTTGAGTGCTAGCGGGGCAGATACGCAGTATTTT; CDR3 protein: CASSLSASGADTQYF
V gene: TRBV20-1; D gene: .; J gene: TRBJ1-1; clone size: once; CDR3 DNA: TGCAGTGCCCCGGGACCGAGGAACACTGAAGCTTTCTTT; CDR3 protein: CSAPGPRNTEAFF
V gene: TRBV10-3; D gene: .; J gene: TRBJ2-7; clone size: .; CDR3 DNA: TGTGCCATCAGTGTGGGGCTCTCCTACGAGCAGTACTTC; CDR3 protein: CAISVGLSYEQYF
V gene: TRBV5-6; D gene: TRBD1; J gene: TRBJ2-1; clone size: few; CDR3 DNA: TGTGCCAGCAGCTTCAGGGACAGGGGGCGATATGAGCAGTTCTTC; CDR3 protein: CASSFRDRGRYEQFF
V gene: TRBV14; D gene: TRBD1; J gene: TRBJ1-1; clone size: many; CDR3 DNA: TGTGCCAGCAGCCCGCCGGGACAGGGTGAAGCTTTCTTT; CDR3 protein: CASSPPGQGEAFF
V gene: TRBV2; D gene: TRBD2; J gene: TRBJ2-7; clone size: .; CDR3 DNA: TGTGCCAGCAGTCGATTACTAGCGGGAGCCTACGAGCAGTACTTC; CDR3 protein: CASSRLLAGAYEQYF
V gene: TRBV28; D gene: .; J gene: TRBJ1-5; clone size: many; CDR3 DNA: TGTGCCAGCAGTTTAAGGTTTTGGGGAATCGGCAATCAGCCCCAGCATTTT; CDR3 protein: CASSLRFWGIGNQPQHF
V gene: TRBV6-2/TRBV6-3; D gene: .; J gene: TRBJ1-5; clone size: many; CDR3 DNA: TGTGCCAGCAGTTACGGCTTGGAGGATCAGCCCCAGCATTTT; CDR3 protein: CASSYGLEDQPQHF
V gene: TRBV5-1; D gene: TRBD1; J gene: TRBJ2-7; clone size: .; CDR3 DNA: TGCGCCAGCAAGGGACAGTCATCCTACGAGCAGTACTTC; CDR3 protein: CASKGQSSYEQYF
V gene: TRBV20-1; D gene: TRBD2; J gene: TRBJ2-7; clone size: few; CDR3 DNA: TGCAGTGCTTATGGGGGACTAGATTACGAGCAGTACTTC; CDR3 protein: CSAYGGLDYEQYF
V gene: TRBV5-1; D gene: .; J gene: TRBJ2-3; clone size: .; CDR3 DNA: TGCGCCAGCAGCTTGGCCCCGGGAGACACAGATACGCAGTATTTT; CDR3 protein: CASSLAPGDTDTQYF
V gene: TRBV12-3/TRBV12-4; D gene: .; J gene: TRBJ2-1; clone size: few; CDR3 DNA: TGTGCCAGCAGGTATTTCTACAATGAGCAGTTCTTC; CDR3 protein: CASRYFYNEQFF
V gene: TRBV29-1; D gene: TRBD2; J gene: TRBJ2-5; clone size: many; CDR3 DNA: TGCAGCGGTGCGCTTAGCGGGGATGGGACCCAGTACTTC; CDR3 protein: CSGALSGDGTQYF
V gene: TRBV29-1; D gene: .; J gene: TRBJ2-1; clone size: few; CDR3 DNA: TGCAGCGTCGGCCCGGTGGACATCTACAATGAGCAGTTCTTC; CDR3 protein: CSVGPVDIYNEQFF
V gene: TRBV6-2/TRBV6-3; D gene: .; J gene: TRBJ2-7; clone size: few; CDR3 DNA: TGTGCCAGCAGGCTAACCTCCAGCTCCTACGAGCAGTACTTC; CDR3 protein: CASRLTSSSYEQYF
V gene: TRBV11-2; D gene: .; J gene: TRBJ2-2; clone size: .; CDR3 DNA: TGTGCCAGCAGAGGCCCTTCCACCGGGGAGCTGTTTTTT; CDR3 protein: CASRGPSTGELFF
V gene: TRBV5-5; D gene: .; J gene: TRBJ2-7; clone size: .; CDR3 DNA: TGTGCCAGCAGCAACCTGGCCGGGACAACCTACGAGCAGTACTTC; CDR3 protein: CASSNLAGTTYEQYF
V gene: TRBV7-9; D gene: .; J gene: TRBJ2-5; clone size: .; CDR3 DNA: TGTGCCAGCAGCTTAGGCACGAGTAGGAGCGGATACAAAGAGACCCAGTACTTC; CDR3 protein: CASSLGTSRSGYKETQYF
V gene: TRBV14; D gene: .; J gene: TRBJ1-3; clone size: .; CDR3 DNA: TGTGCCAGCAGCCAAAGGCCTAACTCTGGAAACACCATATATTTT; CDR3 protein: CASSQRPNSGNTIYF
V gene: TRBV4-3; D gene: .; J gene: TRBJ1-1; clone size: .; CDR3 DNA: TGCGCCAGCAGCCAATCCGAGACCACTGAAGCTTTCTTT; CDR3 protein: CASSQSETTEAFF
V gene: TRBV12-3/TRBV12-4; D gene: .; J gene: TRBJ2-7; clone size: .; CDR3 DNA: TGTGCCAGCAGTTTAATGGTCATTGGCTCCTACGAGCAGTACTTC; CDR3 protein: CASSLMVIGSYEQYF
V gene: TRBV18; D gene: TRBD1; J gene: TRBJ2-7; clone size: .; CDR3 DNA: TGTGCCAGCTCACCACAGGGGGCGCTTGTCGAGCAGTACTTC; CDR3 protein: CASSPQGALVEQYF
V gene: TRBV5-1; D gene: .; J gene: TRBJ2-5; clone size: .; CDR3 DNA: TGCGCCAGCAGCTTGGGGGTAGCGGCGCTCGAGGAGACCCAGTACTTC; CDR3 protein: CASSLGVAALEETQYF
V gene: TRBV7-9; D gene: .; J gene: TRBJ1-5; clone size: .; CDR3 DNA: TGTGCCAGCAGCCAAGGACCCGGGCAGCCCCAGCATTTT; CDR3 protein: CASSQGPGQPQHF
V gene: TRBV7-6; D gene: TRBD2; J gene: TRBJ2-3; clone size: .; CDR3 DNA: TGTGCCAGCAGCTTAGCGGCGACTAGCGGCACAGATACGCAGTATTTT; CDR3 protein: CASSLAATSGTDTQYF
V gene: TRBV6-2/TRBV6-3; D gene: TRBD2; J gene: TRBJ2-1; clone size: .; CDR3 DNA: TGTGCCAGCAGTTCCGGGGGGGCACATGAGCAGTTCTTC; CDR3 protein: CASSSGGAHEQFF
V gene: TRBV29-1; D gene: .; J gene: TRBJ2-1; clone size: .; CDR3 DNA: TGCAGCGCCGAGGGGATCCCCCCCTCCGATTCTGAGCAGTTCTTC; CDR3 protein: CSAEGIPPSDSEQFF
V gene: TRBV4-2; D gene: TRBD2; J gene: TRBJ2-5; clone size: few; CDR3 DNA: TGTGCCAGCAGCCAAGGGACTAGCGGGGGACCGGTGAGGGAGACCCAGTACTTC; CDR3 protein: CASSQGTSGGPVRETQYF
V gene: TRBV7-9; D gene: .; J gene: TRBJ2-2; clone size: .; CDR3 DNA: TGTGCCAGCAGTTACGGCAGGGGCAGGAACACCGGGGAGCTGTTTTTT; CDR3 protein: CASSYGRGRNTGELFF